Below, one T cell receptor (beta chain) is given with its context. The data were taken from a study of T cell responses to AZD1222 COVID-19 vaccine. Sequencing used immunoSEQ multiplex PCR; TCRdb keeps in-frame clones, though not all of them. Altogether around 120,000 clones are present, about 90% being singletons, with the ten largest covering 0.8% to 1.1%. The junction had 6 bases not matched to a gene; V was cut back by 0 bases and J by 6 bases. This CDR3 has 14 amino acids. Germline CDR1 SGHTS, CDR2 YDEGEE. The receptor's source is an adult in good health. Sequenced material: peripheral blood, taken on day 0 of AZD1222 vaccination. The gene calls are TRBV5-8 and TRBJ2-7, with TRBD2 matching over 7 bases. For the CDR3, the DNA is TGTGCCAGCAGCTTGGGGGGGGGAGCGTCCGAGCAGTACTTC. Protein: CASSLGGGASEQYF.